This TCR beta chain was captured by sequencing in a study of neoadjuvant anti-PD-1 for oral cavity cancer. Study overall: Around day 43, patients without progression received a fourth nivolumab dose before surgery. Study-level results: Higher pretreatment blood Treg/Th17 ratios correlated with higher pretreatment blood and lower post-treatment tumor TCRbeta clonality.

Profiling relied on immunoSEQ multiplex PCR, and the TCRdb table lists in-frame clones only, not all of them. Of just over 9,000 clones detected, 64% appear once; the ten largest clones hold around 4.2%. Germline assignment: CDR1 SGHRS and CDR2 YFSETQ. This CDR3 contains 17 residues. The V and J ends lost 2 bases and 2 bases respectively, with 19 bases between them. Time point described: after neoadjuvant nivolumab, at surgical resection. Stage II-IVA oral cavity squamous cell carcinoma was new and untreated by systemic or radiation therapy. Comment on this clone: Its specificity is not known.

V is TRBV5-1 and J is TRBJ1-2; D not certain. This sample comprised PBMCs, obtained after nivolumab (anti-PD-1) treatment. The receptor comes from a person aged 35-79 years with oral cavity squamous cell carcinoma. CDR3 sequence reads: CASSLGTAALLNYGYTF. CDR3 nucleotide sequence: TGCGCCAGCAGCTTAGGTACGGCGGCACTACTCAACTATGGCTACACCTTC.